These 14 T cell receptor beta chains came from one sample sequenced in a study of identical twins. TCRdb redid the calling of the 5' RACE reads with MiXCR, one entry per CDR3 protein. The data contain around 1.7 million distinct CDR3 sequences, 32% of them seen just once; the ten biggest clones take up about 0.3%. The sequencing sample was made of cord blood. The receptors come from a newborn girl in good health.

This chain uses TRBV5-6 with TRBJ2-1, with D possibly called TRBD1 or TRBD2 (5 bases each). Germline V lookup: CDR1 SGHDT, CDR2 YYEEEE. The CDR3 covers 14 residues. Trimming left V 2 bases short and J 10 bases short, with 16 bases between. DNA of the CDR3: TGTGCCAGCAGCTTCGGAACAGGAGACTACGAGCAGTTCTTC. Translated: CASSFGTGDYEQFF.

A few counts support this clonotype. CDR3 in DNA: TGCAGTGCTAGACCGACAGGGGGCACAGAGACCCAGTACTTC. It is translated as CSARPTGGTETQYF. V is TRBV20-1 and J is TRBJ2-5; 10 nucleotides agree with TRBD1. Germline trimming cut 2 bases from V and 4 bases from J; bases unmatched to any gene: 4. Looked up from germline, CDR1 is DFQATT and CDR2 is SNEGSKA (reference sequence). This CDR3 has 14 residues.

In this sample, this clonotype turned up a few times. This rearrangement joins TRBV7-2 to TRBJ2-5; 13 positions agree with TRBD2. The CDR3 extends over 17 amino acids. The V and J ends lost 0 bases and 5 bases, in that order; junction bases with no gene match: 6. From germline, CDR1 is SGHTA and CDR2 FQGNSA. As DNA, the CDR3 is TGTGCCAGCAGCTTAGCTGGGGGACTAGCGGGGAAGGAGACCCAGTACTTC. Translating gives CASSLAGGLAGKETQYF.

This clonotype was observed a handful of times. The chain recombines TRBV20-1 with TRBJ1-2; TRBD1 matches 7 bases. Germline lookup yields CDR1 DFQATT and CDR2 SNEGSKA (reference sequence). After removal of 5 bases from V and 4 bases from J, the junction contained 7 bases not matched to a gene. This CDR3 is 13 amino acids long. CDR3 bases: TGCAGTGCTGCCCGGGACAGATTCTATGGCTACACCTTC. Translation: CSAARDRFYGYTF.

The CDR3 nucleotides read TGCAGTGCTAGCGCGGAATCCACAGATACGCAGTATTTT. Its protein is CSASAESTDTQYF. V is TRBV20-1 and J is TRBJ2-3; D uncertain. CDR1 DFQATT and CDR2 SNEGSKA come from the germline V gene (reference sequence). This CDR3 spans 13 amino acids. The V and J ends lost 3 bases and 2 bases respectively, with 9 bases between them.

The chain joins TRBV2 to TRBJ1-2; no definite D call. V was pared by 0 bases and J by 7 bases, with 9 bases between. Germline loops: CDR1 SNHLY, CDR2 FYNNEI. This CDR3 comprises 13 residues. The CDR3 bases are TGTGCCAGCAGTGAAGCCCCCAGTTTTGGCTACACCTTC. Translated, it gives CASSEAPSFGYTF.

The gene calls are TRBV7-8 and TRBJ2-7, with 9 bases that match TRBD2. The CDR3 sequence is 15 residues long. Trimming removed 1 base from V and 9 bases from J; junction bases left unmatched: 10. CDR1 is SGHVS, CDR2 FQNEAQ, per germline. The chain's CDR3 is CASSLGLAGRNWQYF. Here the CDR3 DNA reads TGTGCCAGCAGCTTAGGGCTAGCGGGGAGAAATTGGCAGTACTTC.

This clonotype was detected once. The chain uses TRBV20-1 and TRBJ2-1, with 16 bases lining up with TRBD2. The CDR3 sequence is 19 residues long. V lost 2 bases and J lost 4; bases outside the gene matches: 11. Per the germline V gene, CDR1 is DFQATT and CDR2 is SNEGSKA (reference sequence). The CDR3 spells CSARTGLAGGPRAYNEQFF. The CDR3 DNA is TGCAGTGCTAGAACGGGACTAGCGGGAGGGCCGAGGGCTTACAATGAGCAGTTCTTC.

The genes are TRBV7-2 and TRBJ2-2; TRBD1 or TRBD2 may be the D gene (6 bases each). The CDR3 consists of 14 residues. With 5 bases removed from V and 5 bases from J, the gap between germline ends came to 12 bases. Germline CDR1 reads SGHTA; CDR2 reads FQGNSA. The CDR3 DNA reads TGTGCCAGCAGCCATAGCGGACAGACCGGGGAGCTGTTTTTT. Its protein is CASSHSGQTGELFF.

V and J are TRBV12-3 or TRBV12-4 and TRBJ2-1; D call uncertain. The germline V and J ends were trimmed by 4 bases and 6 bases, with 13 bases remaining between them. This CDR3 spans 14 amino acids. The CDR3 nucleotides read TGTGCCAGCAGTTCCCCTCCCAGACCCAATGAGCAGTTCTTC. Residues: CASSSPPRPNEQFF.

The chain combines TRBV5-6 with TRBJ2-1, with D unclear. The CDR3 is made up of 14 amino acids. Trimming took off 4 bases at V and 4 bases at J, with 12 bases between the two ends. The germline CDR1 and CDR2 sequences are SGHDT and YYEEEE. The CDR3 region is CASSIQDPYNEQFF. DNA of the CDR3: TGTGCCAGCAGCATCCAGGACCCATACAATGAGCAGTTCTTC.

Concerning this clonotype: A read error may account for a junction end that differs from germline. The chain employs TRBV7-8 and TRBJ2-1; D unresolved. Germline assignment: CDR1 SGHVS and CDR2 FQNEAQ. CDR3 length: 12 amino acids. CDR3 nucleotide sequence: TGTACCAGCAGCTTAGGAGACAATGAGCAGTTCTTC. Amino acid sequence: CTSSLGDNEQFF.

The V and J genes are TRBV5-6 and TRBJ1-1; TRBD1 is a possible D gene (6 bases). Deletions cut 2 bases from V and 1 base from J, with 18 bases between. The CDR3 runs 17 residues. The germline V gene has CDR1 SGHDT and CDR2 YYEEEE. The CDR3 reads CASSLSGFGGRNTEAFF. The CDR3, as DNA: TGTGCCAGCAGCTTATCGGGCTTCGGGGGCCGGAACACTGAAGCTTTCTTT.

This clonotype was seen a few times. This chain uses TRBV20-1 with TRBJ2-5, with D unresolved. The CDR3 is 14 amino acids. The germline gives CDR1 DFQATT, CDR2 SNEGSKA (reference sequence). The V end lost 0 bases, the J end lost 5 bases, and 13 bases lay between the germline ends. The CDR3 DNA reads TGCAGTGCTAGAGATCCCCCCATTCCGGAGACCCAGTACTTC. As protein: CSARDPPIPETQYF.